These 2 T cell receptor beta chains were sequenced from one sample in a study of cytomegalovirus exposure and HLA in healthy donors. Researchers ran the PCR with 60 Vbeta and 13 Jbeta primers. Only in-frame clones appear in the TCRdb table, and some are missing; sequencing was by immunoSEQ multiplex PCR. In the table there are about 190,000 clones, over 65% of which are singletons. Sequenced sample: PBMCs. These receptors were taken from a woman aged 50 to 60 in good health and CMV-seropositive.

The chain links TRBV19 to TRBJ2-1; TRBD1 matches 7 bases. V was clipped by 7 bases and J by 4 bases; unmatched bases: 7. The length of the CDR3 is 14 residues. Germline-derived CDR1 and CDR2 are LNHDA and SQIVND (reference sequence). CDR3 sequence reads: CASNLGGLYNEQFF. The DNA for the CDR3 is TGTGCCAGTAACTTAGGGGGCCTTTACAATGAGCAGTTCTTC.

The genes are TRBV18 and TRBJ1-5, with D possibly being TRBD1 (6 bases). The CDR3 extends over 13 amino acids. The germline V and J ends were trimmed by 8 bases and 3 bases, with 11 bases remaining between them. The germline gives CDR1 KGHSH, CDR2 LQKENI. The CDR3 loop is CASTTGPNQPQHF. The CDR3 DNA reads TGTGCCAGCACGACAGGACCCAATCAGCCCCAGCATTTT.